This T cell receptor (beta chain) is drawn from a study of response to subunit inactivated influenza vaccine. Study-level points and caveats: T cells newly recruited by each seasonal influenza vaccination are few, the authors suggested.

MiXCR, run by TCRdb on the RT-PCR reads, gives a single entry per CDR3 protein. This sample has about 780,000 distinct CDR3 sequences; approximately 17% occur once, and the top ten carry roughly 10%. The length of the CDR3 is 15 residues. CDR1 and CDR2 (germline): SEHNR, FQNEAQ (reference sequence). V was pared by 2 bases and J by 3 bases, with 11 bases between. This clonotype turned up a few times. Its matching antigen is unknown. This clonotype was obtained from a man in his fifties or sixties who received an inactivated influenza vaccine. This specimen consisted of PBMCs from blood, obtained 4 to 6 days after vaccination. J is TRBJ2-1 and V is TRBV7-9; a weak D match, TRBD2 (5 bases). DNA of the CDR3: TGTGCCAGCAGCTTAACCGGGGTCATCTACAATGAGCAGTTCTTC. Amino acid sequence: CASSLTGVIYNEQFF.